This T cell receptor (beta chain) appears in the sequencing data of a study of OX40 agonist ivuxolimab in advanced cancers. Study-wide results and limits: At doses 0.1 to 3.0 mg/kg, CD4+ and CD8+ clones expanded.

This CDR3 is 16 amino acids long. The germline CDR1 and CDR2 sequences are MNHEY and SMNVEV (reference sequence). After removal of 3 bases from V and 0 bases from J, the junction contained 8 bases not matched to a gene. Of note for this clone: No antigen is known for it.

Using immunoSEQ multiplex PCR, the repertoire was profiled, and TCRdb retains in-frame clones only, with some absent. The sample has 19,000 or so clones; 83% are singletons. This clonotype originated in an adult with an advanced solid tumor such as melanoma, head and neck, liver or kidney cancer. Specimen: CD4+ or CD8+ T cells sorted from blood, collected in a trial of the OX40 agonist ivuxolimab. The chain carries TRBV27 and TRBJ2-7; 7 bases agree with TRBD1. CDR3 DNA sequence: TGTGCCAGCAGTTTTGTCTTTTCAGGGGGCTCCTACGAGCAGTACTTC. It translates to CASSFVFSGGSYEQYF.